This is a list of T cell receptor beta chains from one sample in a study of T cell responses to AZD1222 COVID-19 vaccine. Data came from immunoSEQ multiplex PCR; TCRdb stores just in-frame clones and leaves some out. The data hold over 85,000 clones, with roughly 87% observed a single time. Sequences were derived from peripheral blood, sampled 28 days after the second AZD1222 dose. All receptors come from an adult who received the AZD1222 COVID-19 vaccine. The CDR3 runs from the conserved cysteine through the conserved F or W. D genes are given only for firm matches. Clone size is stated in some rows and not others, as once, few, many or a class when expanded.

clone_size: -
v_call: TRBV5-1
j_call: TRBJ2-5
d_call: TRBD2
cdr3_aa: CASSSLNPGGGETQYF
cdr3_nt: TGCGCCAGCAGCTCCCTTAACCCGGGGGGTGGGGAGACCCAGTACTTC

clone_size: -
v_call: TRBV10-3
j_call: TRBJ2-1
d_call: TRBD2
cdr3_aa: CAISEITSGGAYEQFF
cdr3_nt: TGTGCCATCAGTGAGATAACTAGCGGGGGGGCATATGAGCAGTTCTTC

clone_size: -
v_call: TRBV11-2
j_call: TRBJ2-2
d_call: -
cdr3_aa: CASSLIPGELFF
cdr3_nt: TGTGCCAGCAGCCTAATACCCGGGGAGCTGTTTTTT

clone_size: -
v_call: TRBV7-9
j_call: TRBJ1-2
d_call: TRBD1
cdr3_aa: CASSGSGGTDYGYTF
cdr3_nt: TGTGCCAGCAGCGGGAGCGGGGGGACAGACTATGGCTACACCTTC

clone_size: -
v_call: TRBV5-6
j_call: TRBJ2-1
d_call: -
cdr3_aa: CASSLPRGSSYNEQFF
cdr3_nt: TGTGCCAGCAGCTTGCCCCGAGGGAGCTCCTACAATGAGCAGTTCTTC

clone_size: few
v_call: TRBV3-1/TRBV3-2
j_call: TRBJ1-2
d_call: -
cdr3_aa: CASSQESRGDGYTF
cdr3_nt: TGTGCCAGCAGCCAAGAAAGCAGGGGTGATGGCTACACCTTC

clone_size: -
v_call: TRBV2
j_call: TRBJ1-3
d_call: TRBD1
cdr3_aa: CASSWTGLSGNTIYF
cdr3_nt: TGTGCCAGCAGTTGGACAGGGCTCTCTGGAAACACCATATATTTT

clone_size: -
v_call: TRBV19
j_call: TRBJ2-5
d_call: -
cdr3_aa: CASSRSRGDQETQYF
cdr3_nt: TGTGCCAGTAGCCGGAGCAGGGGAGACCAAGAGACCCAGTACTTC

clone_size: -
v_call: TRBV4-1
j_call: TRBJ2-2
d_call: TRBD2
cdr3_aa: CASSQDGLAGVRREELFF
cdr3_nt: TGCGCCAGCAGCCAAGATGGACTAGCGGGGGTTCGTCGCGAGGAGCTGTTTTTT

clone_size: -
v_call: TRBV10-3
j_call: TRBJ2-5
d_call: TRBD1
cdr3_aa: CAIGGTGRWETQYF
cdr3_nt: TGTGCCATCGGCGGGACAGGGAGGTGGGAGACCCAGTACTTC

clone_size: once
v_call: TRBV12-3/TRBV12-4
j_call: TRBJ2-1
d_call: -
cdr3_aa: CASSPGHNEQFF
cdr3_nt: TGTGCCAGCAGTCCCGGTCACAATGAGCAGTTCTTC

clone_size: -
v_call: TRBV7-3
j_call: TRBJ1-1
d_call: -
cdr3_aa: CASSLTRGDTEAFF
cdr3_nt: TGTGCCAGCAGCTTAACAAGGGGAGACACTGAAGCTTTCTTT

clone_size: once
v_call: TRBV6-5
j_call: TRBJ2-4
d_call: TRBD1
cdr3_aa: CASYGPGTGKNIQYF
cdr3_nt: TGTGCCAGCTATGGTCCCGGGACAGGCAAAAACATTCAGTACTTC

clone_size: few
v_call: TRBV2
j_call: TRBJ1-2
d_call: -
cdr3_aa: CASSAGPGYYTF
cdr3_nt: TGTGCCAGCAGCGCAGGCCCGGGTTACTACACCTTC

clone_size: -
v_call: TRBV27
j_call: TRBJ1-2
d_call: TRBD1
cdr3_aa: CASSLGTGPYYGYTF
cdr3_nt: TGTGCCAGCAGTTTAGGGACAGGTCCTTACTATGGCTACACCTTC

clone_size: -
v_call: TRBV4-1
j_call: TRBJ2-1
d_call: TRBD2
cdr3_aa: CASSQADLLAGGHNEQFF
cdr3_nt: TGCGCCAGCAGCCAGGCCGACCTACTAGCGGGGGGCCACAATGAGCAGTTCTTC

clone_size: -
v_call: TRBV4-2
j_call: TRBJ1-4
d_call: -
cdr3_aa: CASSPGARNEKLFF
cdr3_nt: TGTGCCAGCAGCCCGGGGGCCCGAAATGAAAAACTGTTTTTT

clone_size: -
v_call: TRBV5-4
j_call: TRBJ2-1
d_call: TRBD2
cdr3_aa: CASSLTSGAYNEQFF
cdr3_nt: TGTGCCAGCAGCTTGACTAGCGGGGCGTACAATGAGCAGTTCTTC

clone_size: -
v_call: TRBV6-5
j_call: TRBJ1-5
d_call: -
cdr3_aa: CASSYESGYNQPQHF
cdr3_nt: TGTGCCAGCAGTTACGAATCAGGGTACAATCAGCCCCAGCATTTT

clone_size: -
v_call: TRBV15
j_call: TRBJ1-2
d_call: TRBD1
cdr3_aa: CATSRDRDSKLYGYTF
cdr3_nt: TGTGCCACCAGCAGAGACCGGGACAGCAAACTCTATGGCTACACCTTC

clone_size: -
v_call: TRBV18
j_call: TRBJ1-2
d_call: -
cdr3_aa: CASSPGREAGYTF
cdr3_nt: TGTGCCAGCTCACCAGGCAGGGAGGCGGGCTACACCTTC

clone_size: -
v_call: TRBV28
j_call: TRBJ1-1
d_call: -
cdr3_aa: CASSLLLDTEAFF
cdr3_nt: TGTGCCAGCAGTTTATTGCTGGACACTGAAGCTTTCTTT

clone_size: -
v_call: TRBV6-5
j_call: TRBJ2-3
d_call: TRBD2
cdr3_aa: CAGGGDDPTTDTQYF
cdr3_nt: TGTGCCGGTGGGGGGGACGACCCAACCACAGATACGCAGTATTTT

clone_size: few
v_call: TRBV12-3/TRBV12-4
j_call: TRBJ1-1
d_call: -
cdr3_aa: CASSLTANTEAFF
cdr3_nt: TGTGCCAGCAGTTTGACAGCGAACACTGAAGCTTTCTTT

clone_size: once
v_call: TRBV2
j_call: TRBJ2-4
d_call: TRBD2
cdr3_aa: CASSGTGTSGGLAKNIQYF
cdr3_nt: TGTGCCAGCAGCGGTACCGGGACTAGCGGGGGACTAGCCAAAAACATTCAGTACTTC

clone_size: -
v_call: TRBV7-3
j_call: TRBJ2-5
d_call: TRBD2
cdr3_aa: CASSPGLAAPETQYF
cdr3_nt: TGTGCCAGCAGCCCAGGACTAGCGGCTCCGGAGACCCAGTACTTC

clone_size: -
v_call: TRBV19
j_call: TRBJ2-1
d_call: TRBD2
cdr3_aa: CASSIWAGDYSYNEQFF
cdr3_nt: TGTGCCAGTAGTATTTGGGCGGGGGATTACTCCTACAATGAGCAGTTCTTC

clone_size: -
v_call: TRBV19
j_call: TRBJ1-1
d_call: -
cdr3_aa: CASSWRLQESRNTEAFF
cdr3_nt: TGTGCCAGTAGTTGGCGTTTACAGGAGTCTAGGAACACTGAAGCTTTCTTT